One sample yielded the 10 T cell receptor beta chains listed below, sequenced in a study of T cells in Graves' hyperthyroidism and ophthalmopathy. Template material for amplifying TCR beta CDR3 regions consisted of RNA transcripts. TCR CDR3 regions were first amplified by RT-PCR with HTBI primers. MiXCR was run by TCRdb on the multiplex PCR reads, yielding one entry per CDR3 protein. The sample carries more than 600,000 distinct CDR3 sequences, less than 20% recorded once. The sequenced material came from blood. The source of these receptors is a young man with Graves' hyperthyroidism.

In its sample, this clonotype was seen many times. This chain uses TRBV6-2 or TRBV6-3 with TRBJ1-1; 10 nucleotides agree with TRBD1. The CDR3 sequence is 15 residues long. The trim removed 6 bases at V and 5 bases at J, leaving 9 bases unmatched. Looked up from germline, CDR1 is MNHEY and CDR2 is SVGEGT. The CDR3: CASSPWDRGGTEAFF. In nucleotides, the CDR3 is TGTGCCAGCAGCCCTTGGGACAGGGGCGGGACTGAAGCTTTCTTT.

This clonotype was recorded many times. Here the CDR3 reads CASSSRGFEQFF. In DNA, the CDR3 is TGTGCCAGCAGTTCCAGGGGATTTGAGCAGTTCTTC. The genes are TRBV2 and TRBJ2-1, with D possibly TRBD1 on 6 matching bases. The ends were cut back, 5 bases at V and 9 bases at J, with 11 bases in the middle. Germline V CDR1 and CDR2: SNHLY, FYNNEI. The length of the CDR3 is 12 residues.

This clonotype came up many times. The CDR3 bases are TGTGCCAGCAGTGGGGCAGCGGAGGCGTACGAGCAGTACTTC. Residues: CASSGAAEAYEQYF. The chain links TRBV28 to TRBJ2-7; D is possibly TRBD1 or TRBD2 (5 bases each). Germline CDR1 reads MDHEN; CDR2 reads SYDVKM. The CDR3 consists of 14 residues. V was trimmed by 5 bases and J by 4 bases, leaving 15 bases between them.

The V gene is TRBV19, the J gene TRBJ1-1; 8 bases are shared with TRBD1. The CDR3 consists of 12 residues. The germline V gene encodes CDR1 LNHDA and CDR2 SQIVND (reference sequence). With V trimmed by 5 bases and J by 8 bases, 4 bases remained unmatched. DNA for the CDR3: TGTGCCAGTAGTCAAAGGACAGGGGAAGCTTTCTTT. This encodes CASSQRTGEAFF.

The sample holds a few counts of this clonotype. J is TRBJ1-2 and V is TRBV4-3; D is ambiguous. The V end was cut by 1 base, the J end by 4 bases, with 13 bases between. The CDR3 is 15 residues long. CDR1 and CDR2 (germline): LGHNA, YSLEER. CDR3 nucleotides: TGCGCCAGCAGCCAAGTGGAAGGGATGGCCTATGGCTACACCTTC. This codes for CASSQVEGMAYGYTF.

This clonotype was observed a handful of times. Without the conserved terminal phenylalanine or tryptophan, this CDR3 likely stems from a read error. The chain recombines TRBV11-1 with TRBJ2-7; 7 nucleotides agree with TRBD2. J lost 6 bases, V lost 5 bases, and 7 bases had no gene match. Germline CDR1 is SGHAT and CDR2 is FQDESV (reference sequence). This CDR3 is built from 13 residues. The CDR3 reads CASSRGLGSEQYL. CDR3 in DNA: TGTGCCAGCAGCCGAGGACTAGGATCCGAGCAGTACCTC.

The gene calls are TRBV3-1 and TRBJ2-7; 11 nucleotides match TRBD2. V trimming: 4 bases; J trimming: 3 bases; junction bases outside the gene matches: 17. This CDR3 is built from 19 residues. Germline V gene data show CDR1 as LGHDT and CDR2 as YNNKEL (reference sequence). The CDR3 is CASSPRLGTSGGKIYEQYF. The CDR3 DNA reads TGTGCCAGCAGCCCCCGACTAGGGACTAGCGGTGGGAAGATCTACGAGCAGTACTTC.

This clonotype was counted only a few times. The chain employs TRBV10-3 and TRBJ2-1; D possibly corresponds to TRBD1 (5 bases). There are 11 residues in the CDR3. Between the trimmed V and J ends, which lost 11 bases and 4 bases, there was a span of 9 bases. Germline-derived CDR1 and CDR2 are ENHRY and SYGVKD. The DNA of the CDR3 is TGTGCCGTACAGGTTTACAATGAGCAGTTCTTC. Translating gives CAVQVYNEQFF.

The sample holds many counts of this clonotype. The chain has TRBV11-2 and TRBJ2-1; no clear D gene. Germline V gene lookup returns CDR1 SGHAT and CDR2 FQNNGV. Trimming took off 3 bases at V and 0 bases at J, with 9 bases between the two ends. The CDR3 covers 15 residues. The CDR3 is CASSFPLTSYNEQFF. DNA of the CDR3: TGTGCCAGCAGCTTCCCACTCACCTCCTACAATGAGCAGTTCTTC.

This clonotype was counted between two and nine times. The genes are TRBV9 and TRBJ1-1, with 7 bases that match TRBD1. The CDR3 has 16 residues. CDR1 and CDR2 from the germline V gene are SGDLS and YYNGEE. With V trimmed by 0 bases and J by 4 bases, 9 bases remained unmatched. CDR3: CASSVGEGAESTEAFF. The CDR3 nucleotides read TGTGCCAGCAGCGTAGGAGAGGGGGCTGAGAGCACTGAAGCTTTCTTT.